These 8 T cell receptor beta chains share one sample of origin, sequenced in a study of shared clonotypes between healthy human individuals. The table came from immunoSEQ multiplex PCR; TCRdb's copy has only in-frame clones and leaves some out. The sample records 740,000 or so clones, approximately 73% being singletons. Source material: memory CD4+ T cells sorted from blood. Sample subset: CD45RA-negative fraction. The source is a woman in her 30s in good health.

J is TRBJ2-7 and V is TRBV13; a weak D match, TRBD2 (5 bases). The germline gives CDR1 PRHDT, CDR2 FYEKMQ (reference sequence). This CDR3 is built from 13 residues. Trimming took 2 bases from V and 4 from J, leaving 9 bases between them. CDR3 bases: TGTGCCAGCAGCTTATTCCGGGGTTACGAGCAGTACTTC. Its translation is CASSLFRGYEQYF.

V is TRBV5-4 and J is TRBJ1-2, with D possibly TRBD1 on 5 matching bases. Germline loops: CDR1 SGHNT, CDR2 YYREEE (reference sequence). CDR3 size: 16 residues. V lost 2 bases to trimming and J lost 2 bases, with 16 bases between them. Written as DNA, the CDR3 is TGTGCCAGCAGCTTTAGGGGTTATGACTCGAACTATGGCTACACCTTC. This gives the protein CASSFRGYDSNYGYTF.

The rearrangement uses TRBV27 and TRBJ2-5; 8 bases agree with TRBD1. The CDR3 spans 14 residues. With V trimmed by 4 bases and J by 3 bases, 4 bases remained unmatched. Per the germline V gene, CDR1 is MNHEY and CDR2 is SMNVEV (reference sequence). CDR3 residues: CASSYGQGEETQYF. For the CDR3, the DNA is TGTGCCAGCAGTTACGGACAGGGAGAAGAGACCCAGTACTTC.

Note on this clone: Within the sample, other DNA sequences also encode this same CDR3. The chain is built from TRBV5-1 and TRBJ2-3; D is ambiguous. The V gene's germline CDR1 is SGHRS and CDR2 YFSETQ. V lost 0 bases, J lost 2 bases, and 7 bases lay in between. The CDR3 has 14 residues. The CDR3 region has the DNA TGCGCCAGCAGCTTGGGCACAGCCACAGATACGCAGTATTTT. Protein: CASSLGTATDTQYF.

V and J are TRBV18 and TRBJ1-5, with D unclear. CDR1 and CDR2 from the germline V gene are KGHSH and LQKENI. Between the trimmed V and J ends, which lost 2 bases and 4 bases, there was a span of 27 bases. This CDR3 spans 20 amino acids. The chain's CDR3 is CASSPTRSQATTPGNQPQHF. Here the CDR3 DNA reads TGTGCCAGCTCACCAACCAGGAGTCAGGCGACGACCCCGGGAAATCAGCCCCAGCATTTT.

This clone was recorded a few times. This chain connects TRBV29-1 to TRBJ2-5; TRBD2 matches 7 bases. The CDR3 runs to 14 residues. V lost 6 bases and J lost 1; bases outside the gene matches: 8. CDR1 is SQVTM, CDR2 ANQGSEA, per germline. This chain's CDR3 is CSVYSGGGQETQYF. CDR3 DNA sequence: TGCAGCGTCTATTCTGGCGGGGGCCAAGAGACCCAGTACTTC.

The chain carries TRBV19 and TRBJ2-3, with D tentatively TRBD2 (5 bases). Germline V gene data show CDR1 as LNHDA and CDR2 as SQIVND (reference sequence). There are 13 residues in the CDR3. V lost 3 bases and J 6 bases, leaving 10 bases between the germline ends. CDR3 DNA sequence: TGTGCCAGTAGTATTTCGACGGGGGATACGCAGTATTTT. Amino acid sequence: CASSISTGDTQYF.

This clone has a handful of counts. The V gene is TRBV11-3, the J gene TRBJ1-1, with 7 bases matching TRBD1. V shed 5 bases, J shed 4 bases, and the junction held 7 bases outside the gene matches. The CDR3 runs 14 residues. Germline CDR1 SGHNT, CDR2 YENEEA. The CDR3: CASSRGQLGTEAFF. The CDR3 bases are TGTGCCAGCAGCAGGGGACAGTTAGGCACTGAAGCTTTCTTT.